This T cell receptor beta chain was sequenced during a study of T cells after yellow fever vaccination. Looking at the study overall: Fractions low in cell number were prepared with SMART-Seq v4 Ultra Low Input.

Per germline, CDR1 KGHSH and CDR2 LQKENI. Trimming stripped 5 bases from V and 8 bases from J, with 12 bases between. This CDR3 region has 13 residues. TCRdb passed the 5' RACE reads through MiXCR, listing each CDR3 protein once. The sample lists about 150,000 distinct CDR3 sequences; roughly 6.4% were seen once. The sample holds many counts of this clonotype. V usage is TRBV18 and J usage is TRBJ1-4; no reliable D call. Material: CD4+ T cells sorted from PBMCs, obtained on the day of the first yellow fever vaccination. The TCR comes from a man between 18 and 29 years old who received the YFV17D yellow fever vaccine. CDR3 sequence reads: CASSSYAGEKLFF. DNA for the CDR3: TGTGCCAGCTCAAGCTATGCTGGGGAAAAACTGTTTTTT.